Given below is one T cell receptor (beta chain) in context. Genomic DNA per cell subset filled all wells of several immunoSEQ plates. Generated by immunoSEQ multiplex PCR, the TCRdb table keeps only in-frame clones and is missing some. The data hold some 700,000 clones, with around 91% observed a single time. This record belongs to a study of shared clonotypes between healthy human individuals. The germline CDR1 and CDR2 sequences are MNHEY and SMNVEV (reference sequence). The V and J ends lost 8 bases and 0 bases respectively, with 8 bases between them. The length of the CDR3 is 12 residues. The clonotype comes from a man younger than 35 in good health. Some clones in this sample may be carry-over from other donors' samples. The chain recombines TRBV27 with TRBJ2-7; D ambiguous. Sequencing was carried out using memory CD8+ T cells from PBMCs. Subset given: CD45RO+ cells pooled with CCR7-negative TemRA cells. The CDR3: CASGDTSYEQYF. CDR3 nucleotides: TGTGCCAGCGGAGACACCTCCTACGAGCAGTACTTC.